These 32 T cell receptor beta chains came from one sample sequenced in a study of technical replicates of blood from a handful of donors. TCRdb's copy holds only in-frame clones and misses some; the assay was immunoSEQ multiplex PCR. The sample holds more than 65,000 clones, approximately 95% seen once. Sequenced input: T cells isolated from PBMCs. These receptors all stem from a human donor in good health.

The chain joins TRBV10-3 to TRBJ1-5; TRBD1 might be the D (6 bases). V lost 2 bases, J lost 7 bases, and 12 bases lay in between. Looked up from germline, CDR1 is ENHRY and CDR2 is SYGVKD. The CDR3 spans 14 residues. The CDR3 reads CAISEGQTGQPQHF. CDR3 in DNA: TGTGCCATCAGTGAGGGACAGACGGGACAGCCCCAGCATTTT.

The chain is built from TRBV29-1 and TRBJ2-1; the match to TRBD2 covers 14 bases. With 6 bases clipped from V and 8 bases from J, the junction kept 6 bases outside the gene matches. CDR1 SQVTM and CDR2 ANQGSEA come from the germline V gene. The CDR3 has 14 residues. CDR3 sequence reads: CSVYGLAGGHEQFF. The CDR3, as DNA: TGCAGCGTCTATGGACTAGCGGGAGGTCATGAGCAGTTCTTC.

The rearrangement links TRBV9 to TRBJ2-5; 10 bases agree with TRBD2. This CDR3 is built from 16 residues. CDR1 is SGDLS, CDR2 YYNGEE, per germline. The trim removed 0 bases at V and 5 bases at J, leaving 7 bases unmatched. The CDR3 is CASSVASGRAGETQYF. The CDR3 region has the DNA TGTGCCAGCAGCGTAGCAAGCGGGAGGGCCGGGGAGACCCAGTACTTC.

The chain joins TRBV19 to TRBJ1-1, with D possibly being TRBD1 (6 bases). The germline V and J ends were trimmed by 5 bases and 6 bases, with 19 bases remaining between them. The CDR3 is made up of 15 amino acids. Per the germline V gene, CDR1 is LNHDA and CDR2 is SQIVND (reference sequence). The CDR3 is CASSLIGQGRPEAFF. DNA of the CDR3: TGTGCCAGTAGTCTTATAGGGCAGGGGAGACCTGAAGCTTTCTTT.

This chain joins TRBV6-4 and TRBJ2-3; tentative D call: TRBD1 (6 bases). The CDR3 length is 16 residues. The germline V and J ends were trimmed by 0 bases and 0 bases, with 10 bases remaining between them. The germline V gene encodes CDR1 MRHNA and CDR2 SNTAGT. The CDR3 DNA reads as TGTGCCAGCAGTGACTCATCGGGACAAAGCACAGATACGCAGTATTTT. It translates to CASSDSSGQSTDTQYF.

In this sample, this clone turned up a few times. The V and J genes are TRBV16 and TRBJ1-1; 7 bases match TRBD1. CDR3 length: 14 amino acids. V gave up 4 bases and J gave up 5 bases; unmatched junction bases: 7. The germline V gene has CDR1 KGHSY and CDR2 FQNENV. The CDR3 DNA sequence: TGTGCCAGCAGCCTCGGACAGGAGGTTACTGAAGCTTTCTTT. Translating gives CASSLGQEVTEAFF.

The chain carries TRBV5-6 and TRBJ2-7; a weak D match, TRBD2 (5 bases). Germline loops: CDR1 SGHDT, CDR2 YYEEEE. The CDR3 is made up of 11 amino acids. V lost 4 bases to trimming and J lost 6 bases, with 8 bases between them. DNA of the CDR3: TGTGCCAGCAGCGAGGGATCCGAGCAGTACTTC. This codes for CASSEGSEQYF.

This chain links TRBV9 with TRBJ1-4; 9 nucleotides align to TRBD1. This CDR3 is 15 amino acids long. Per the germline V gene, CDR1 is SGDLS and CDR2 is YYNGEE. V dropped 4 bases and J dropped 4; count of bases not matched to a gene: 5. In nucleotides, the CDR3 is TGTGCCAGCAGCCGGACAGGGGCGAGTAATGAAAAACTGTTTTTT. Translated, it gives CASSRTGASNEKLFF.

This sequence joins TRBV5-6 and TRBJ2-7, with D possibly TRBD1 on 6 matching bases. Trimming cost V 3 bases and J 3 bases, with 10 bases left between them. Germline V lookup: CDR1 SGHDT, CDR2 YYEEEE. The CDR3 totals 13 residues. CDR3: CASSSGQLYEQYF. DNA of the CDR3: TGTGCCAGCAGCTCGGGACAACTCTACGAGCAGTACTTC.

This clone was detected only once. The rearrangement joins TRBV29-1 to TRBJ2-5; D unresolved. The V gene's germline CDR1 is SQVTM and CDR2 ANQGSEA. Trimming pared 6 bases from V and 12 bases from J, leaving 20 bases between. The CDR3 is 12 amino acids. Here the CDR3 DNA reads TGCAGCGTACTAAAAACCTTCACTCGGGAGTACTTC. The encoded protein is CSVLKTFTREYF.

This clone was observed a single time. The chain employs TRBV25-1 and TRBJ2-1; D is perhaps TRBD2 (6 bases). This CDR3 is built from 16 residues. The germline V gene encodes CDR1 MGHDK and CDR2 SYGVNS. V was trimmed by 5 bases and J by 4 bases, leaving 18 bases between them. The CDR3, as DNA: TGTGCCAGCAGTAGCCGGCAGGAGGGAAGGTACAATGAGCAGTTCTTC. Translating it yields CASSSRQEGRYNEQFF.

The CDR3 coding sequence is TGTGCCATCAGTGAGAAACAGATCAATCAGCCCCAGCATTTT. It yields the protein CAISEKQINQPQHF. The V call is TRBV10-3, the J call TRBJ1-5; D unclear. V was trimmed by 2 bases and J by 3 bases, leaving 8 bases between them. This CDR3 is built from 14 residues. Germline V gene data show CDR1 as ENHRY and CDR2 as SYGVKD.

This clone was observed once. The chain combines TRBV27 with TRBJ2-1; TRBD2 matches at 9 bases. The CDR3 spans 17 residues. Looked up from germline, CDR1 is MNHEY and CDR2 is SMNVEV (reference sequence). The J segment lost 10 bases and the V segment lost 6 bases, leaving 19 bases of the junction unmatched. In nucleotides, the CDR3 is TGTGCCAGCAGGAGGCAGGGTTTCTCCCCTAGCGGGAACGAGCAGTTCTTC. Translation: CASRRQGFSPSGNEQFF.

The V and J genes are TRBV7-6 and TRBJ2-5; D remains unclear. Germline CDR1 is SGHVS and CDR2 is FNYEAQ. Trimming removed 2 bases at V and 0 bases at J, with 13 bases between. The CDR3 has 16 residues. The CDR3 protein is CASSLIITEYQETQYF. The CDR3 nucleotides read TGTGCCAGCAGCTTAATCATCACGGAGTACCAAGAGACCCAGTACTTC.

This clone has just one count. The gene calls are TRBV29-1 and TRBJ1-1, with D unclear. Trimming shortened V by 3 bases and J by 1 base, and 12 bases separated the two germline ends. Germline V lookup: CDR1 SQVTM, CDR2 ANQGSEA. The CDR3 is 14 residues long. The CDR3 DNA sequence: TGCAGCGTTGAGTTTGGTGAGGGGAACACTGAAGCTTTCTTT. Protein sequence: CSVEFGEGNTEAFF.

This sequence joins TRBV4-1 and TRBJ2-1; TRBD1 might be the D (6 bases). Germline lookup yields CDR1 MGHRA and CDR2 YSYEKL. V was clipped by 1 base and J by 1 base, with 8 bases between them. The length of the CDR3 is 15 residues. CDR3 loop: CASSQVDSSYNEQFF. For the CDR3, the DNA is TGCGCCAGCAGCCAAGTGGACAGTTCCTACAATGAGCAGTTCTTC.

The chain is built from TRBV9 and TRBJ1-5, with D possibly TRBD1 on 6 matching bases. Trimming took 4 bases from V and 5 from J, leaving 13 bases between them. Looked up from germline, CDR1 is SGDLS and CDR2 is YYNGEE. The CDR3 runs to 14 residues. The CDR3 spells CASSPTGFDQPQHF. CDR3 coding DNA: TGTGCCAGCAGCCCAACAGGGTTCGATCAGCCCCAGCATTTT.

This sequence joins TRBV5-4 and TRBJ2-1, with 10 bases identical to TRBD2. The junction had 1 base not matched to a gene; V was cut back by 1 base and J by 0 bases. CDR1 is SGHNT and CDR2 is YYREEE in the germline V gene (reference sequence). CDR3 length equals 16 residues. The CDR3 DNA is TGTGCCAGCAGCTTGCCTAGCGGGAGCTCCTACAATGAGCAGTTCTTC. As protein: CASSLPSGSSYNEQFF.

The chain is built from TRBV19 and TRBJ2-7; 10 nucleotides line up with TRBD2. Looked up from germline, CDR1 is LNHDA and CDR2 is SQIVND (reference sequence). This CDR3 is 15 amino acids long. J lost 2 bases, V lost 3 bases, and 4 bases had no gene match. The CDR3 protein is CASSITSGITYEQYF. The CDR3 DNA is TGTGCCAGTAGTATTACTAGCGGGATAACCTACGAGCAGTACTTC.

This chain joins TRBV5-4 and TRBJ2-5; D might be TRBD2 (6 bases). This CDR3 contains 18 residues. V lost 1 base to trimming and J lost 4 bases, with 23 bases between them. The V gene's germline CDR1 is SGHNT and CDR2 YYREEE (reference sequence). In DNA, the CDR3 is TGTGCCAGCAGCTTGAAGGGGAAGCGTGTGGGGGGAATAGAGACCCAGTACTTC. Its translation is CASSLKGKRVGGIETQYF.

The rearrangement links TRBV6-1 to TRBJ1-5, with a possible D match to TRBD1 (6 bases). This CDR3 has 14 amino acids. V lost 6 bases, J lost 1 base, and 10 bases lay in between. Germline V gene sequence: CDR1 MNHNS, CDR2 SASEGT. Here the CDR3 DNA reads TGTGCCAGCAGAAAGGACAGCAGCAATCAGCCCCAGCATTTT. As protein: CASRKDSSNQPQHF.

CDR3 loop: CASSLGQGTQPQHF. CDR3 DNA: TGTGCCAGCAGTTTGGGACAGGGGACTCAGCCCCAGCATTTT. V usage is TRBV6-5 and J usage is TRBJ1-5; 10 nucleotides line up with TRBD1. The CDR3 has 14 residues. The germline V gene has CDR1 MNHEY and CDR2 SVGAGI. V was pared by 4 bases and J by 6 bases, with 3 bases of the junction left unmatched.

DNA for the CDR3: TGTGCCAGCAGCCCACAGGGTCCCGGCTACACCTTC. It encodes CASSPQGPGYTF. The genes are TRBV11-2 and TRBJ1-2, with D perhaps matching TRBD1 (6 bases). The CDR3 is made up of 12 amino acids. Germline assignment: CDR1 SGHAT and CDR2 FQNNGV. V lost 5 bases to trimming and J lost 8 bases, with 12 bases between them.

The chain joins TRBV28 to TRBJ2-3; D may be TRBD2 (6 bases). The CDR3 totals 14 residues. V lost 6 bases, J lost 0 bases, and 10 bases lay in between. CDR1 and CDR2 from the germline V gene are MDHEN and SYDVKM. The CDR3 DNA reads as TGTGCCAGCAGGTCTAGCGTTAGCACAGATACGCAGTATTTT. Translated, it gives CASRSSVSTDTQYF.

This chain links TRBV30 with TRBJ2-5, with D possibly being TRBD1 (6 bases). V was clipped by 2 bases and J by 2 bases, with 9 bases between them. CDR1 and CDR2 from the germline V gene are GTSNPN and SVGIG (reference sequence). The CDR3 contains 13 residues. CDR3 amino acids: CAWSSGAQETQYF. The CDR3 DNA reads TGTGCCTGGAGTTCAGGGGCTCAAGAGACCCAGTACTTC.

In DNA, the CDR3 is TGCGCCAGCAGCTTGTCTTCTGTAGAGACCCAGTACTTC. It is translated as CASSLSSVETQYF. This chain links TRBV5-1 with TRBJ2-5; D gene ambiguous. The germline V gene has CDR1 SGHRS and CDR2 YFSETQ. Trimming removed 1 base from V and 4 bases from J, with 8 bases in between. The CDR3 consists of 13 residues.

This clone has just a few counts. J is TRBJ1-1 and V is TRBV7-9, with D possibly being TRBD1 (6 bases). The germline gives CDR1 SEHNR, CDR2 FQNEAQ (reference sequence). Between the trimmed V and J ends, which lost 5 bases and 1 base, there was a span of 11 bases. The CDR3 covers 14 residues. The CDR3 sequence: CASSHPTGNTEAFF. The CDR3 nucleotides are TGTGCCAGCAGCCACCCGACAGGGAACACTGAAGCTTTCTTT.

The V call is TRBV27, the J call TRBJ2-4, with unresolved D. The CDR3 consists of 15 residues. V was pared by 7 bases and J by 5 bases, with 18 bases between. Germline CDR1 MNHEY, CDR2 SMNVEV (reference sequence). CDR3 protein: CASNSLSMLENIQYF. The CDR3 DNA follows: TGTGCCAGCAATTCTCTGTCTATGCTAGAAAACATTCAGTACTTC.

This sequence joins TRBV7-9 and TRBJ1-2; 7 bases align to TRBD1. J lost 0 bases, V lost 1 base, and 2 bases had no gene match. The CDR3 spans 15 residues. Germline V gene lookup returns CDR1 SEHNR and CDR2 FQNEAQ (reference sequence). The CDR3 loop is CASSLGQGTNYGYTF. The DNA for the CDR3 is TGTGCCAGCAGCTTAGGACAGGGAACTAACTATGGCTACACCTTC.

The gene calls are TRBV7-8 and TRBJ1-2, with TRBD1 matching 8 bases. The V segment lost 5 bases and the J segment 6 bases; nucleotides outside the gene matches: 2. The CDR3 runs 12 residues. The germline gives CDR1 SGHVS, CDR2 FQNEAQ. This chain's CDR3 is CASSGQGHGYTF. The CDR3 bases are TGTGCCAGCAGCGGACAGGGTCATGGCTACACCTTC. Based on the CDR3 plus reference TRBV7-8 and TRBJ1-2, the full variable domain is GAGVSQSPRYKVAKRGQDVALRCDPISGHVSLFWYQQALGQGPEFLTYFQNEAQLDKSGLPSDRFFAERPEGSVSTLKIQRTQQEDSAVYLCASSGQGHGYTFGSGTRLTVV.

This chain joins TRBV9 and TRBJ2-3, with 8 bases identical to TRBD1. This CDR3 region has 19 residues. J was trimmed by 3 bases and V by 4 bases; bases with no gene match: 19. From germline, CDR1 is SGDLS and CDR2 YYNGEE. The CDR3 DNA is TGTGCCAGCAGCCTTAGCTCGGGACAGGTTTATGTCAGGACAGATACGCAGTATTTT. Its translation: CASSLSSGQVYVRTDTQYF.

The V and J genes are TRBV18 and TRBJ2-7; 9 bases fit TRBD1. The CDR3 totals 17 residues. Germline CDR1 reads KGHSH; CDR2 reads LQKENI. With V trimmed by 4 bases and J by 2 bases, 12 bases remained unmatched. The CDR3 DNA sequence: TGTGCCAGCTCACTGACTGGTCCGGGACAGGGAGCCTACGAGCAGTACTTC. The encoded protein is CASSLTGPGQGAYEQYF. Drawing the rest from reference TRBV18 and TRBJ2-7, the complete variable domain is NAGVMQNPRHLVRRRGQEARLRCSPMKGHSHVYWYRQLPEEGLKFMVYLQKENIIDESGMPKERFSAEFPKEGPSILRIQQVVRGDSAAYFCASSLTGPGQGAYEQYFGPGTRLTVT.